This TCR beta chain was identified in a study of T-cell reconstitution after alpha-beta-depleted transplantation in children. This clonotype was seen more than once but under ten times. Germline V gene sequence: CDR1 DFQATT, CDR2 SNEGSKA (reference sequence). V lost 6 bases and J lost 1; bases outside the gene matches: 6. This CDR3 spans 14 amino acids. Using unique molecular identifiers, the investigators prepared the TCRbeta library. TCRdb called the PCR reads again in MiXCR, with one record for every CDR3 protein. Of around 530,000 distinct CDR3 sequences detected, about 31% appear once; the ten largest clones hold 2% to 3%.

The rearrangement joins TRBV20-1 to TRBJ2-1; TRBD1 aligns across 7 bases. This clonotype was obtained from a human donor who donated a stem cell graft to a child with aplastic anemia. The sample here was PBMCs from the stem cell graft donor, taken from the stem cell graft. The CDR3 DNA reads TGCAGTGCGACGAAGACAGGGTCCTACAATGAGCAGTTCTTC. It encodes CSATKTGSYNEQFF.